Shown below are 20 T cell receptor beta chains from a single sample sequenced in a study of cytomegalovirus exposure and HLA in healthy donors. 60 Vbeta and 13 Jbeta primers were used in PCR. Profiling relied on immunoSEQ multiplex PCR, and the TCRdb table lists in-frame clones only, not all of them. The table for this sample gives around 100,000 clones. The sequencing input was PBMCs. These receptors originate from a middle-aged man in good health and CMV-seropositive.

CDR3 sequence: CASSLNRDTDTQYF. As DNA, the CDR3 is TGCGCCAGCAGCTTGAACAGGGATACAGATACGCAGTATTTT. The chain is built from TRBV5-1 and TRBJ2-3; D is possibly TRBD1 (6 bases). V was pared by 1 base and J by 3 bases, with 9 bases between. CDR3 length equals 14 residues. Germline CDR1 is SGHRS and CDR2 is YFSETQ.

The rearrangement links TRBV29-1 to TRBJ1-2; 12 bases align to TRBD1. After removal of 5 bases from V and 8 bases from J, the junction contained 9 bases not matched to a gene. The CDR3 totals 14 residues. Per germline, CDR1 SQVTM and CDR2 ANQGSEA. The CDR3 loop reads CSVHRDRGPRGYTF. The CDR3 nucleotides read TGCAGCGTTCACCGGGACAGGGGGCCCCGAGGCTACACCTTC.

V usage is TRBV14 and J usage is TRBJ2-7; a weak D match, TRBD2 (6 bases). The V and J ends lost 5 bases and 2 bases respectively, with 16 bases between them. Germline CDR1 SGHDN, CDR2 FVKESK. This CDR3 comprises 15 residues. CDR3 in DNA: TGTGCCAGCAGCATCCCCGGGACTCCTCCCTACGAGCAGTACTTC. Translating it yields CASSIPGTPPYEQYF.

The chain has TRBV30 and TRBJ1-5; TRBD1 matches at 8 bases. V gave up 2 bases and J gave up 2 bases; unmatched junction bases: 17. Germline V gene data show CDR1 as GTSNPN and CDR2 as SVGIG (reference sequence). This CDR3 has 19 amino acids. Written as DNA, the CDR3 is TGTGCCTGGAGTCTTGGGACAGGAGCAACTCTGGTAGGCAATCAGCCCCAGCATTTT. Translating it yields CAWSLGTGATLVGNQPQHF.

This chain uses TRBV30 with TRBJ2-7; 8 bases align to TRBD2. Per germline, CDR1 GTSNPN and CDR2 SVGIG (reference sequence). This CDR3 is 15 amino acids long. Trimming cost V 1 base and J 9 bases; bases outside gene matches: 14. The CDR3 sequence is CAWSEGREAPGGQYF. In DNA form, the CDR3 reads TGTGCCTGGAGTGAGGGGCGGGAGGCCCCCGGGGGGCAGTACTTC.

The rearrangement uses TRBV29-1 and TRBJ1-1; 8 bases line up with TRBD1. Germline lookup yields CDR1 SQVTM and CDR2 ANQGSEA. The CDR3 has 14 residues. Trimming took 8 bases from V and 0 from J; bases not matched to a gene: 8. CDR3 in DNA: TGCAGCTCTCGGGACAGGAAGATGAACACTGAAGCTTTCTTT. Its protein is CSSRDRKMNTEAFF.

The chain joins TRBV5-1 to TRBJ2-5, with TRBD2 matching 13 bases. J was trimmed by 2 bases and V by 4 bases; bases with no gene match: 5. The CDR3 sequence is 16 residues long. In germline, CDR1 is SGHRS, CDR2 YFSETQ. The CDR3 nucleotides read TGCGCCAGCAGCCGGGGACTAGCGGGGACTCAAGAGACCCAGTACTTC. Amino acids: CASSRGLAGTQETQYF.

V gene TRBV19 combines with J gene TRBJ2-7; the D is unclear. Germline CDR1 and CDR2: LNHDA and SQIVND (reference sequence). This CDR3 has 12 residues. Trimming stripped 3 bases from V and 1 base from J, with 4 bases between. DNA for the CDR3: TGTGCCAGTAGTATCGGGTCCTACGAGCAGTACTTC. It is translated as CASSIGSYEQYF.

J is TRBJ1-5 and V is TRBV2; TRBD1 aligns across 10 bases. The germline V gene has CDR1 SNHLY and CDR2 FYNNEI. J gave up 5 bases and V 5 bases, and 3 bases lay outside the gene matches. The CDR3 is made up of 14 amino acids. The CDR3 spells CASSPTGGHQPQHF. The CDR3 region has the DNA TGTGCCAGCAGTCCGACAGGGGGCCATCAGCCCCAGCATTTT.

The chain uses TRBV28 and TRBJ2-3; the D is unclear. With 5 bases removed from V and 0 bases from J, the gap between germline ends came to 21 bases. The germline CDR1 and CDR2 sequences are MDHEN and SYDVKM. The CDR3 contains 18 residues. The CDR3 bases are TGTGCCAGCAGTGCGTTTTCCGGAGTCGGCGGCAGCACAGATACGCAGTATTTT. Translating it yields CASSAFSGVGGSTDTQYF. Full variable domain (remainder filled in from reference TRBV28 and TRBJ2-3): DVKVTQSSRYLVKRTGEKVFLECVQDMDHENMFWYRQDPGLGLRLIYFSYDVKMKEKGDIPEGYSVSREKKERFSLILESASTNQTSMYLCASSAFSGVGGSTDTQYFGPGTRLTVL.

This chain joins TRBV19 and TRBJ2-7; maybe TRBD2 (6 bases). CDR3 length: 15 amino acids. Germline V gene sequence: CDR1 LNHDA, CDR2 SQIVND (reference sequence). The V and J ends lost 6 bases and 4 bases respectively, with 19 bases between them. The CDR3 loop is CASSTSGGGLYEQYF. The CDR3 region has the DNA TGTGCCAGTAGCACATCCGGGGGAGGATTATACGAGCAGTACTTC.

The chain has TRBV5-4 and TRBJ2-7; 9 bases are shared with TRBD1. Germline V gene data show CDR1 as SGHNT and CDR2 as YYREEE (reference sequence). V lost 3 bases, J lost 0 bases, and 4 bases stayed unmatched. CDR3 size: 15 residues. This CDR3 reads CASSSGTGSSYEQYF. DNA for the CDR3: TGTGCCAGCAGCTCCGGGACAGGGAGCTCCTACGAGCAGTACTTC.

The chain recombines TRBV6-5 with TRBJ2-7; D perhaps matches TRBD2 (5 bases). The V end was cut by 5 bases, the J end by 5 bases, with 16 bases between. The germline CDR1 and CDR2 sequences are MNHEY and SVGAGI. There are 14 residues in the CDR3. Written as DNA, the CDR3 is TGTGCCAGCAGTGCGACTCTAGCACGGCACGAGCAGTACTTC. This codes for CASSATLARHEQYF.

The chain uses TRBV9 and TRBJ1-1; D remains unclear. This CDR3 spans 15 amino acids. Trimming pared 0 bases from V and 0 bases from J, leaving 9 bases between. Looked up from germline, CDR1 is SGDLS and CDR2 is YYNGEE. The CDR3 loop reads CASSVGGLLNTEAFF. As DNA, the CDR3 is TGTGCCAGCAGCGTAGGCGGACTGCTGAACACTGAAGCTTTCTTT.

The CDR3 nucleotides are TGTGCCAGTACTTACCGGACAGGGTTCGGGGCCAACGTCCTGACTTTC. Protein: CASTYRTGFGANVLTF. This chain joins TRBV19 and TRBJ2-6, with TRBD1 matching 8 bases. Germline CDR1 is LNHDA and CDR2 is SQIVND (reference sequence). The CDR3 is made up of 16 amino acids. V dropped 7 bases and J dropped 4; count of bases not matched to a gene: 9.

The chain carries TRBV19 and TRBJ2-1; TRBD1 agrees at 7 bases. Germline V gene data show CDR1 as LNHDA and CDR2 as SQIVND (reference sequence). CDR3 length equals 17 residues. The V segment lost 9 bases and the J segment 2 bases; nucleotides outside the gene matches: 16. The CDR3 DNA follows: TGTGCCAGCACAGACAGAGGGACAGCTGGCCCCTACAATGAGCAGTTCTTC. Its protein is CASTDRGTAGPYNEQFF.

V is TRBV21-1 and J is TRBJ2-7; TRBD2 reflects the table's D call only, with no check against the DNA. TRBV21-1 is an annotated pseudogene. This CDR3 region has 19 residues. This CDR3 reads CASSPQGRTSGRRTYEQYF. DNA for the CDR3: TGTGCCAGCAGCCCTCAAGGCAGGACTAGCGGGCGGAGGACCTACGAGCAGTACTTC.

The V gene is TRBV9, the J gene TRBJ2-5, with D uncertain. This CDR3 is 13 amino acids long. Trimming took 4 bases from V and 4 from J, leaving 11 bases between them. The germline CDR1 and CDR2 sequences are SGDLS and YYNGEE. CDR3 sequence: CASSRTLLETQYF. The CDR3 bases are TGTGCCAGCAGCCGAACCCTATTAGAGACCCAGTACTTC.

J is TRBJ2-7 and V is TRBV4-2; maybe TRBD2 (6 bases). This CDR3 contains 16 residues. The germline CDR1 and CDR2 sequences are LGHNA and YNFKEQ. Trimming left V 0 bases short and J 0 bases short, with 12 bases between. The CDR3 nucleotides read TGTGCCAGCAGCCAAGAAGACGGAGGGAGCTCCTACGAGCAGTACTTC. Encoded protein: CASSQEDGGSSYEQYF.

This chain links TRBV29-1 with TRBJ1-2, with 8 bases matching TRBD1. Germline V CDR1 and CDR2: SQVTM, ANQGSEA. Trimming cost V 4 bases and J 1 base; bases outside gene matches: 11. The CDR3 extends over 16 amino acids. The CDR3 loop is CSVAGQVDPINYGYTF. For the CDR3, the DNA is TGCAGCGTTGCGGGACAGGTAGACCCAATTAACTATGGCTACACCTTC. The full variable domain, its missing parts supplied by reference TRBV29-1 and TRBJ1-2, is SAVISQKPSRDICQRGTSLTIQCQVDSQVTMMFWYRQQPGQSLTLIATANQGSEATYESGFVIDKFPISRPNLTFSTLTVSNMSPEDSSIYLCSVAGQVDPINYGYTFGSGTRLTVV.